This record concerns one T cell receptor (beta chain) sequence. Its antigen remains unknown. These data originate in a study of T cells expressing NK-cell markers. Study-wide findings and caveats: Several donors likewise had their CD3+CD56-NKG2C+ fraction led by these clonotypes.

TCRdb reprocessed the 5' RACE reads and reports one entry per CDR3 protein, with no DNA. The repertoire shows about 460,000 distinct CDR3 sequences; the top ten hold 1.4%. The CDR3 runs 15 residues. In germline, CDR1 is DFQATT, CDR2 SNEGSKA (reference sequence). The sequencing sample was made of blood T cells: a sorted CD56 or NKG2C T cell subset, CD4+ or CD8+ T cells, or bulk PBMC T cells (not recorded which). The chain combines TRBV20-1 with TRBJ2-1; TCRdb designates TRBD2, a call that cannot be tested without DNA. The receptor was derived from a woman aged 45-59 years in good health. CDR3 loop: CSASVAGGNYNEQFF.